The clone carrying this T cell receptor (beta chain) occurred once. Its antigen remains unknown. The sample comes from a study of cytomegalovirus exposure and HLA in healthy donors. The CDR3 sequence is 17 residues long. Per the germline V gene, CDR1 is MGHRA and CDR2 is YSYEKL. Trimming left V 4 bases short and J 0 bases short, with 16 bases between. The primer mix had 60 Vbeta and 13 Jbeta primers. Data came from immunoSEQ multiplex PCR; TCRdb stores just in-frame clones and leaves some out. Of about 83,000 clones in the sample, roughly 77% were seen once. Notes on the study in general: For presence/absence analyses, sequencing depth was assumed to be roughly uniform across donors.

The origin of this receptor is a man aged 55 to 70 in good health and CMV-seronegative. Source material: PBMCs. V usage is TRBV4-1 and J usage is TRBJ1-5; D remains unclear. CDR3 sequence: CASSPPRATSSNQPQHF. The CDR3 DNA sequence: TGCGCCAGCAGCCCTCCCCGTGCGACAAGTAGCAATCAGCCCCAGCATTTT.